This passage covers 26 T cell receptor beta chains from one sample sequenced in a study of beta chain features in type 1 diabetes. The entirety of the isolated RNA underwent reverse transcription, so expressed TCRB transcripts were sequenced. The assay was immunoSEQ multiplex PCR, and TCRdb's table has in-frame clones only and misses some. The sample lists 130,000 to 150,000 clones, 8% to 13% occurring once. Source material: naive CD4+ T cells from blood. The receptors shown here come from a man younger than 35 in good health.

This clone has just a few counts. CDR3 in amino acids: CASSLVAGQGYEQYF. The CDR3 region has the DNA TGTGCCAGCAGCTTAGTAGCAGGACAGGGCTACGAGCAGTACTTC. The gene calls are TRBV7-2 and TRBJ2-7; 8 positions match TRBD1. The trim removed 1 base at V and 3 bases at J, leaving 5 bases unmatched. The CDR3 loop spans 15 amino acids. Germline V lookup: CDR1 SGHTA, CDR2 FQGNSA.

The chain links TRBV18 to TRBJ2-7, with D possibly matching TRBD1 (6 bases). The V end lost 0 bases, the J end lost 3 bases, and 15 bases lay between the germline ends. This CDR3 is built from 16 residues. In germline, CDR1 is KGHSH, CDR2 LQKENI. The DNA for the CDR3 is TGTGCCAGCTCACCACCGACAGGATCGGGAAACTACGAGCAGTACTTC. It is translated as CASSPPTGSGNYEQYF.

V is TRBV4-2 and J is TRBJ1-1; D unclear. Germline V gene lookup returns CDR1 LGHNA and CDR2 YNFKEQ. V was trimmed by 4 bases and J by 7 bases, leaving 13 bases between them. The CDR3 covers 13 residues. CDR3 region: CASSPPRDREAFF. The CDR3, as DNA: TGTGCCAGCAGCCCGCCTCGGGATCGTGAAGCTTTCTTT.

This clone came up a few times. The chain joins TRBV6-5 to TRBJ1-3; D is undetermined. Trimming stripped 4 bases from V and 1 base from J, with 8 bases between. CDR1 and CDR2 from the germline V gene are MNHEY and SVGAGI. This CDR3 comprises 14 residues. In nucleotides, the CDR3 is TGTGCCAGCAGTTCCGGGAGTTCTGGAAACACCATATATTTT. Encoded protein: CASSSGSSGNTIYF.

This clone was found a few times. V gene TRBV11-3 combines with J gene TRBJ1-6, with D hard to call. Trimming took 1 base from V and 5 from J, leaving 6 bases between them. Germline values: CDR1 SGHNT, CDR2 YENEEA. This CDR3 has 14 amino acids. The CDR3 DNA reads TGTGCCAGCAGCTTAGGACGGGATAATTCACCCCTCCACTTT. Protein sequence: CASSLGRDNSPLHF.

J is TRBJ2-7 and V is TRBV2; 7 positions agree with TRBD2. Per the germline V gene, CDR1 is SNHLY and CDR2 is FYNNEI. With V trimmed by 2 bases and J by 0 bases, 4 bases remained unmatched. This CDR3 has 15 residues. CDR3 in amino acids: CASSELAANSYEQYF. The CDR3 nucleotides read TGTGCCAGCAGTGAACTAGCGGCAAACTCCTACGAGCAGTACTTC.

This clone was counted at least ten times. The rearrangement links TRBV7-9 to TRBJ2-7; D is uncertain. The V gene's germline CDR1 is SEHNR and CDR2 FQNEAQ (reference sequence). V was shortened by 1 base and J by 5 bases, with 12 bases between the two germline ends. CDR3 length: 14 amino acids. The CDR3 bases are TGTGCCAGCAGCTTAGAGCAGGCTCGGAACGAGCAGTACTTC. Residues: CASSLEQARNEQYF.

There are many counts of this clone. The chain has TRBV13 and TRBJ2-7, with D maybe TRBD2 (5 bases). This CDR3 spans 12 amino acids. In germline, CDR1 is PRHDT, CDR2 FYEKMQ (reference sequence). Between the trimmed V and J ends, which lost 3 bases and 4 bases, there was a span of 7 bases. The CDR3 loop reads CASSFRGYEQYF. The DNA for the CDR3 is TGTGCCAGCAGCTTCCGAGGGTACGAGCAGTACTTC.

This clone has only a few counts. The V gene is TRBV2, the J gene TRBJ1-2, with D perhaps TRBD1 (6 bases). V dropped 6 bases and J dropped 7 bases, with 18 bases sitting between them. This CDR3 contains 14 residues. Looked up from germline, CDR1 is SNHLY and CDR2 is FYNNEI. CDR3 bases: TGTGCCAGCAGCTATAACCAGGGGCATGGTGGCTACACCTTC. It is translated as CASSYNQGHGGYTF.

The chain recombines TRBV4-3 with TRBJ2-5, with TRBD2 identical over 7 bases. V dropped 4 bases and J dropped 5; count of bases not matched to a gene: 1. CDR3 length equals 12 residues. Per germline, CDR1 LGHNA and CDR2 YSLEER. CDR3: CASSRGGETQYF. The CDR3 DNA follows: TGCGCCAGCAGCCGGGGGGGGGAGACCCAGTACTTC.

This chain uses TRBV18 with TRBJ1-5; TRBD1 matches at 9 bases. Germline V lookup: CDR1 KGHSH, CDR2 LQKENI. The trim removed 5 bases at V and 7 bases at J, leaving 9 bases unmatched. The length of the CDR3 is 15 residues. The CDR3 protein is CASSGGQGLGQPQHF. The CDR3 DNA follows: TGTGCCAGCTCAGGCGGACAGGGGTTGGGGCAGCCCCAGCATTTT.

This clone was seen just once. The V call is TRBV11-3, the J call TRBJ2-3, with 9 bases aligning to TRBD2. CDR1 and CDR2 (germline): SGHNT, YENEEA. The CDR3 is made up of 15 amino acids. With 1 base clipped from V and 1 base from J, the junction kept 0 bases outside the gene matches. The CDR3 is CASSLVAGGTDTQYF. The DNA for the CDR3 is TGTGCCAGCAGCTTAGTAGCGGGGGGCACAGATACGCAGTATTTT.

DNA of the CDR3: TGTGCCAGCAGCACAGGCAGCGGGGGGGCCTACGAGCAGTACTTC. It codes for CASSTGSGGAYEQYF. This rearrangement joins TRBV7-7 to TRBJ2-7, with TRBD2 identical over 10 bases. V lost 5 bases to trimming and J lost 2 bases; unmatched junction nucleotides: 6. CDR1 is SSHAT, CDR2 FNYEAQ, per germline (reference sequence). This CDR3 is built from 15 residues.

This chain links TRBV19 with TRBJ2-2, with TRBD2 as a possible D gene (6 bases). V lost 4 bases and J lost 6, with 18 bases in between. Germline V gives CDR1 LNHDA, CDR2 SQIVND (reference sequence). The CDR3 totals 16 residues. The CDR3 is CASSTQGGVTAGELFF. CDR3 bases: TGTGCCAGTAGTACGCAGGGCGGGGTTACGGCCGGGGAGCTGTTTTTT. The whole variable domain, remainder taken from reference TRBV19 and TRBJ2-2, is DGGITQSPKYLFRKEGQNVTLSCEQNLNHDAMYWYRQDPGQGLRLIYYSQIVNDFQKGDIAEGYSVSREKKESFPLTVTSAQKNPTAFYLCASSTQGGVTAGELFFGEGSRLTVL.

This clone was picked up a small number of times. This chain connects TRBV14 to TRBJ2-7; maybe TRBD2 (5 bases). Deletions cut 4 bases from V and 3 bases from J, with 19 bases between. The germline V gene encodes CDR1 SGHDN and CDR2 FVKESK. This CDR3 is 16 amino acids long. CDR3 residues: CASSPMEAPFIYEQYF. In DNA form, the CDR3 reads TGTGCCAGCAGCCCGATGGAGGCCCCGTTTATCTACGAGCAGTACTTC.

This clone was seen a handful of times. This rearrangement joins TRBV27 to TRBJ1-6; 9 bases are shared with TRBD1. V lost 5 bases and J lost 6; bases outside the gene matches: 8. Germline values: CDR1 MNHEY, CDR2 SMNVEV (reference sequence). CDR3 length: 16 amino acids. The CDR3 is CASSLPPGQGNSPLHF. CDR3 in DNA: TGTGCCAGCAGTCTCCCCCCGGGACAGGGTAATTCACCCCTCCACTTT.

In its sample, this clone was seen a few times. This chain uses TRBV6-1 with TRBJ2-7; D call uncertain. The CDR3 runs to 13 residues. The V gene lost 6 bases and the J gene lost 3 bases, with 12 bases spanning the gap. In germline, CDR1 is MNHNS, CDR2 SASEGT. This CDR3 reads CASSEIFVYEQYF. The CDR3 coding sequence is TGTGCCAGCAGCGAGATCTTCGTCTACGAGCAGTACTTC.

This clone was observed a few times. This chain connects TRBV4-1 to TRBJ2-5, with 12 bases that match TRBD2. The CDR3 has 16 residues. V dropped 6 bases and J dropped 5; count of bases not matched to a gene: 10. Germline V lookup: CDR1 MGHRA, CDR2 YSYEKL. The CDR3 region has the DNA TGCGCCAGCAGGATAAGGCTAGCGGGGGGGTTTGAGACCCAGTACTTC. Amino acids: CASRIRLAGGFETQYF.

This clone was detected only a few times. This rearrangement joins TRBV7-9 to TRBJ1-2; 7 positions agree with TRBD1. CDR1 and CDR2 from the germline V gene are SEHNR and FQNEAQ (reference sequence). The trim removed 5 bases at V and 2 bases at J, leaving 5 bases unmatched. This CDR3 is built from 14 residues. The CDR3 coding sequence is TGTGCCAGCAGCCCGAGGACAGGAAACTATGGCTACACCTTC. Protein: CASSPRTGNYGYTF.

The rearrangement joins TRBV25-1 to TRBJ2-7; TRBD1 agrees at 7 bases. With V trimmed by 3 bases and J by 3 bases, 11 bases remained unmatched. The CDR3 runs to 16 residues. Germline lookup yields CDR1 MGHDK and CDR2 SYGVNS. The DNA for the CDR3 is TGTGCCAGCAGTGATGAGGGGACAGACCCCATCTACGAGCAGTACTTC. Amino acid sequence: CASSDEGTDPIYEQYF.

The chain carries TRBV6-5 and TRBJ1-2; 8 nucleotides line up with TRBD1. The CDR3 runs 13 residues. Germline V gives CDR1 MNHEY, CDR2 SVGAGI. V gave up 6 bases and J gave up 8 bases; unmatched junction bases: 8. CDR3: CASRPGQAFGYTF. As DNA, the CDR3 is TGTGCCAGCAGACCGGGACAGGCCTTCGGCTACACCTTC.

This clone was detected a few times. The chain couples TRBV9 to TRBJ1-2; a weak D match, TRBD1 (5 bases). CDR1 and CDR2 (germline): SGDLS, YYNGEE. CDR3 length equals 14 residues. The germline V and J ends were trimmed by 5 bases and 3 bases, with 14 bases remaining between them. CDR3 sequence: CASSRGDLDYGYTF. The CDR3 region has the DNA TGTGCCAGCAGTCGGGGGGACTTAGACTATGGCTACACCTTC.

This chain uses TRBV28 with TRBJ1-2; D gene uncertain. V lost 6 bases and J 0 bases, leaving 11 bases between the germline ends. Per the germline V gene, CDR1 is MDHEN and CDR2 is SYDVKM. There are 14 residues in the CDR3. CDR3 loop: CASSLEASNYGYTF. The CDR3 DNA reads TGTGCCAGCAGCCTAGAAGCTTCTAACTATGGCTACACCTTC.

The chain employs TRBV2 and TRBJ1-2; TRBD1 aligns across 7 bases. CDR3 length equals 16 residues. CDR1 and CDR2 from the germline V gene are SNHLY and FYNNEI. With V trimmed by 4 bases and J by 3 bases, 11 bases remained unmatched. CDR3 protein: CASSGLNRGAHYGYTF. DNA of the CDR3: TGTGCCAGCAGTGGCCTGAACAGGGGCGCCCACTATGGCTACACCTTC.

This clone was seen only a few times. This rearrangement joins TRBV5-1 to TRBJ1-2; no clear D gene. V was shortened by 3 bases and J by 0 bases, with 6 bases between the two germline ends. The CDR3 length is 13 residues. Germline loops: CDR1 SGHRS, CDR2 YFSETQ. Here the CDR3 reads CASSWGANYGYTF. CDR3 bases: TGCGCCAGCAGCTGGGGAGCTAACTATGGCTACACCTTC.

A few counts support this clone. The rearrangement uses TRBV4-3 and TRBJ1-2, with D perhaps TRBD1 (6 bases). The germline V gene encodes CDR1 LGHNA and CDR2 YSLEER. V gave up 0 bases and J gave up 3 bases, with 11 bases separating them. The CDR3 length is 15 residues. The CDR3 region is CASSQESGGYYGYTF. Written as DNA, the CDR3 is TGCGCCAGCAGCCAAGAGTCGGGGGGCTACTATGGCTACACCTTC.